The T cell receptor beta chain under discussion was sequenced for a study of OX40 agonist ivuxolimab in advanced cancers. Study at large: Hepatocellular carcinoma, melanoma, renal cell or head and neck cancer was diagnosed in the dose-escalation patients. Prior checkpoint blockade (anti-PD-1, anti-PD-L1 or anti-CTLA-4) was permitted; about 40% had it. Two cutaneous melanoma patients and one hepatocellular carcinoma patient, three in all, had partial responses.

Some clones are missing from TCRdb's copy, which holds only in-frame ones; the method was immunoSEQ multiplex PCR. Here the sample spans about 48,000 clones, roughly nine tenths being singletons. The CDR3 totals 15 residues. Germline loops: CDR1 MNHNS, CDR2 SASEGT. The J segment lost 4 bases and the V segment lost 2 bases, leaving 2 bases of the junction unmatched. The V and J genes are TRBV6-1 and TRBJ2-1; 10 nucleotides agree with TRBD2. This receptor was taken from an adult with an advanced solid tumor such as melanoma, head and neck, liver or kidney cancer. The sequencing used CD4+ or CD8+ T cells sorted from blood, collected in a trial of the OX40 agonist ivuxolimab. DNA of the CDR3: TGTGCCAGCAGTGAATCTAGCGGGGGTTACAATGAGCAGTTCTTC. Protein sequence: CASSESSGGYNEQFF.